This T cell receptor beta chain was sequenced during a study of identical twins. Germline CDR1 MNHEY, CDR2 SVGAGI. The length of the CDR3 is 17 residues. Unmatched junction bases numbered 10, after V lost 5 bases and J lost 3 bases. The table lists this clonotype with a few counts. A single record per CDR3 protein comes from TCRdb applying MiXCR to the 5' RACE reads. This table has roughly 500,000 distinct CDR3 sequences, around 20% appearing once. Healthy Caucasians, and only they, were the donors. The sample was also linked to a second study, of T cells expressing NK-cell markers. This second study notes: Six or seven donors carried dominant NKG2C+ clonotypes that made up roughly 1.0-7.0% of their CD8+ T cells. A few donors' CD3+CD56-NKG2C+ cells were dominated by the same clonotypes.

The sample taken for sequencing was CD4+ T cells sorted from blood. This sequence was found in a woman between 18 and 29 years old in good health. The J gene is TRBJ2-3, the V gene TRBV6-5; 11 nucleotides line up with TRBD2. The CDR3 DNA follows: TGTGCCAGCAGTCACATTAGCGGGAGGGCCGGGACAGATACGCAGTATTTT. It translates to CASSHISGRAGTDTQYF.